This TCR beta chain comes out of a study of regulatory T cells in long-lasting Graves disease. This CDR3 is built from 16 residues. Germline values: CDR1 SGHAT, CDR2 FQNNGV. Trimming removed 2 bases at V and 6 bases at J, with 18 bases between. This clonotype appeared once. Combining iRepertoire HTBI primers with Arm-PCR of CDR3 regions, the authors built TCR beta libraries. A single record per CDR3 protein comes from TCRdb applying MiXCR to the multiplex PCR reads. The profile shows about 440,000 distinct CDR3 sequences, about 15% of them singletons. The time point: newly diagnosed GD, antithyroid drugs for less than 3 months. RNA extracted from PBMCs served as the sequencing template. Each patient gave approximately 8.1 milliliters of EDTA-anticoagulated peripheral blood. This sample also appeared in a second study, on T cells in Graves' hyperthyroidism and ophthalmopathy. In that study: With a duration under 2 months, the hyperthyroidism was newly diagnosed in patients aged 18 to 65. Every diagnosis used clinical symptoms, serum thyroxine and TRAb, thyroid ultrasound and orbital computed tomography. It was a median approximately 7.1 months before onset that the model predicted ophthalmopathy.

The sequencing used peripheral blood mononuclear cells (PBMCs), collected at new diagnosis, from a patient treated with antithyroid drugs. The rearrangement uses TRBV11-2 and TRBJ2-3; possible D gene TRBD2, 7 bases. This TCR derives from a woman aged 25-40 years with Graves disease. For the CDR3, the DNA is TGTGCCAGCAGCTTATTCAGCGGGACAAACGGGGATACGCAGTATTTT. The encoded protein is CASSLFSGTNGDTQYF.